Included here is one TCR beta chain sequence, with context. Its antigen remains unknown. This specimen comes from a study of siplizumab effects on memory and regulatory T cells. Clones were sequenced by immunoSEQ multiplex PCR, and TCRdb holds only the in-frame ones, with some missing. The repertoire holds roughly 100,000 clones, around nine tenths seen once, with 12% in the top ten. Study-level points and caveats: The study found that siplizumab significantly reduced alloreactive sequences traceable to unstimulated CD4+ memory cells.

Trimming removed 7 bases at V and 8 bases at J, with 17 bases between. Looked up from germline, CDR1 is MNHEY and CDR2 is SVGAGI. CDR3 length: 13 amino acids. This clonotype was obtained from a human donor in good health. V usage is TRBV6-5 and J usage is TRBJ1-1, with a weak D call TRBD1 (6 bases). Source material: non-Treg CD4+ T cells sorted from blood. CDR3 sequence: CASTSSGAVEAFF. The CDR3 DNA is TGTGCCAGCACCAGTTCAGGGGCGGTGGAAGCTTTCTTT.